This TCR beta chain is from a study of blood T cell repertoires in COVID-19. Study details: Both acute and convalescent COVID-19 samples were obtained from the United States, Italy and Spain. T cells, B-cell-depleted T cells, or PBMCs provided the cDNA or gDNA that served as material.

Trimming removed 0 bases from V and 0 bases from J; junction bases left unmatched: 1. This CDR3 spans 15 amino acids. The V gene's germline CDR1 is MNHEY and CDR2 SMNVEV (reference sequence). Source study methods: Researchers report that nucleated cell counts were estimated from reference gene primer amplification. Profiling relied on immunoSEQ multiplex PCR, and the TCRdb table lists in-frame clones only, not all of them. V and J calls and clone size are copied from that table; D and trimming were computed from the DNA. The sample has 400,000 to 550,000 clones, roughly 89% seen once; the top ten hold roughly 4.3%.

This receptor was taken from a woman aged 25 to 39 with acute or convalescent COVID-19. The V call is TRBV27, the J call TRBJ2-5; TRBD1 matches at 7 bases. Sequenced: peripheral blood. CDR3 sequence: CASSLSGTDQETQYF. CDR3 nucleotides: TGTGCCAGCAGTTTATCCGGGACAGACCAAGAGACCCAGTACTTC.